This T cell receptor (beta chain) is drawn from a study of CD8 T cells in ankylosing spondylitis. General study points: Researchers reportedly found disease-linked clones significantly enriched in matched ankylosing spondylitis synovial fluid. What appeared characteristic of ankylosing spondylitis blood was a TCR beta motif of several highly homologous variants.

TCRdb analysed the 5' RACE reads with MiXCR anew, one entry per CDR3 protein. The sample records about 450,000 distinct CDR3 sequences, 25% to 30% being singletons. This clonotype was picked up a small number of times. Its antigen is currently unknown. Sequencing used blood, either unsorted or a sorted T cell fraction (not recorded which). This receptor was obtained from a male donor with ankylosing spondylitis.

The CDR3 DNA is TGCGCCAGCAGCCAAGATCTGGGGCAGCTGAGGGAGCAGTACGTC. Encoded protein: CASSQDLGQLREQYV. This sequence joins TRBV4-1 and TRBJ2-7, with D perhaps TRBD1 (5 bases). The germline gives CDR1 MGHRA, CDR2 YSYEKL. Trimming left V 0 bases short and J 7 bases short, with 16 bases between. This CDR3 contains 15 residues.